The clone carrying this T cell receptor (beta chain) was seen more than once but under ten times. Its antigen is undetermined. Additional DNA sequences in this sample encode the identical CDR3. Researchers partitioned CD4+ cells into CD45RA+ naive and CD45RA-negative memory subsets. This record comes from a study of shared clonotypes between healthy human individuals. The study, taken as a whole, reports: Blood alone was sampled, and tissue repertoires likely differ. Estimated richness values were generally larger in naive subsets than in memory subsets. Non-shared clonotypes were found to have lower generation probabilities than the clonotypes that were shared by all four of the sorted-subset donors.

Trimming at V came to 2 bases and at J to 4 bases, leaving 1 base not matched to a gene. Germline lookup yields CDR1 SQVTM and CDR2 ANQGSEA. The CDR3 spans 13 residues. Assay used: immunoSEQ multiplex PCR; TCRdb lists only in-frame clones, some missing. The sample yields roughly 2 million clones, 85% to 95% seen once. V usage is TRBV29-1 and J usage is TRBJ1-5; 8 bases align to TRBD1. This TCR came from a man between 18 and 29 years old in good health. The sequenced material came from naive CD4+ T cells sorted from blood. Subset: CD45RA+ positively selected. The CDR3 sequence: CSVETGGNQPQHF. DNA of the CDR3: TGCAGCGTTGAAACAGGGGGAAATCAGCCCCAGCATTTT.